This T cell receptor beta chain was identified during a study of identical twins. MiXCR, run by TCRdb on the 5' RACE reads, gives a single entry per CDR3 protein. The sample holds 500,000 or so distinct CDR3 sequences, 20% to 25% seen once. This CDR3 spans 12 amino acids. The germline V gene has CDR1 SGHTA and CDR2 FQGNSA. Losses at the gene ends were 5 bases for V and 15 bases for J; bases not matched to a gene: 8. These data were also filed under a second study, of T cells expressing NK-cell markers. From that second work: Several donors showed these clonotypes also leading the CD3+CD56-NKG2C+ fraction.

The sequence came from a woman between 18 and 29 years old in good health. Sequencing was done on a sample of CD4+ T cells sorted from blood. This rearrangement joins TRBV7-2 to TRBJ2-1, with 9 bases fitting TRBD2. CDR3 sequence reads: CASSLGLAPRFF. CDR3 DNA: TGTGCCAGCAGCCTTGGACTAGCGCCGCGGTTCTTC.